This section outlines one TCR beta chain sequence together with its context. Its target is unknown. The table came from immunoSEQ multiplex PCR; TCRdb's copy has only in-frame clones and leaves some out. The repertoire holds 80,000 to 90,000 clones, with 95% to 98% as singletons. This sample stems from a study of cytomegalovirus exposure and HLA in healthy donors. Notes on the study in general: Most TCR sequences were rare, but some public TCRs occurred in many donors.

Germline V CDR1 and CDR2: LGHNA, YNFKEQ. The CDR3 loop spans 15 amino acids. Trimming removed 5 bases from V and 3 bases from J; junction bases left unmatched: 6. The sequenced sample consisted of PBMCs. The source of this sequence is a man aged 18 to 29 in good health and CMV-seronegative. The chain couples TRBV4-2 to TRBJ2-2; 7 nucleotides align to TRBD2. CDR3 in amino acids: CASSGGVEDTGELFF. CDR3 coding DNA: TGTGCCAGCAGCGGGGGGGTGGAGGACACCGGGGAGCTGTTTTTT.